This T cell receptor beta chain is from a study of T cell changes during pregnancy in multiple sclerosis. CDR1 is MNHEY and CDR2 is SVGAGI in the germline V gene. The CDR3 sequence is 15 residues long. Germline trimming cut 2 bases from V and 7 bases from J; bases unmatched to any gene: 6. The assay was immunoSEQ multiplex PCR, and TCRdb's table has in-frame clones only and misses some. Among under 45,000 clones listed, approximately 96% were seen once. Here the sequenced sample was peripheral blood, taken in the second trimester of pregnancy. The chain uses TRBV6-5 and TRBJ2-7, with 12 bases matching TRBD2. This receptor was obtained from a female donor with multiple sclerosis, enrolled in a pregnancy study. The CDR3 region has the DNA TGTGCCAGCAGTTACAGACTAGCGGGAGCGGGTGAGCAGTACTTC. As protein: CASSYRLAGAGEQYF.